These 20 T cell receptor beta chains were all obtained from the same sample, sequenced in a study of CD8 T cells in Susac syndrome. Random hexamers were used to reverse transcribe an amount of about 0.5 to 1 ug RNA. MiXCR, applied by TCRdb to the immunoSEQ multiplex PCR reads, yields one record per CDR3 protein. The sample has approximately 120,000 distinct CDR3 sequences, about 96% seen once; the top ten hold around 0.1%. Specimen: CD4+ T cells from PBMCs. The receptors come from a human donor in good health.

V is TRBV3-1 and J is TRBJ1-1; TRBD1 matches 9 bases. This CDR3 has 12 amino acids. With 3 bases clipped from V and 11 bases from J, the junction kept 4 bases outside the gene matches. Germline assignment: CDR1 LGHDT and CDR2 YNNKEL (reference sequence). The CDR3 sequence: CASSHPTGGAFF. The CDR3, as DNA: TGTGCCAGCAGCCACCCGACAGGGGGGGCTTTCTTT. Combining the CDR3 with reference TRBV3-1 and TRBJ1-1 gives the whole variable domain DTAVSQTPKYLVTQMGNDKSIKCEQNLGHDTMYWYKQDSKKFLKIMFSYNNKELIINETVPNRFSPKSPDKAHLNLHINSLELGDSAVYFCASSHPTGGAFFGQGTRLTVV.

This chain joins TRBV20-1 and TRBJ1-1; D gene unclear. The CDR3 is 16 amino acids. Germline V gene sequence: CDR1 DFQATT, CDR2 SNEGSKA (reference sequence). The V end lost 4 bases, the J end lost 1 base, and 19 bases lay between the germline ends. CDR3 sequence reads: CSATSLGGLSNTEAFF. The CDR3 bases are TGCAGTGCTACAAGTCTCGGAGGGCTCTCGAACACTGAAGCTTTCTTT.

This chain connects TRBV5-6 to TRBJ2-7; D is possibly TRBD1 or TRBD2 (5 bases each). Germline V gene sequence: CDR1 SGHDT, CDR2 YYEEEE. The CDR3 sequence is 15 residues long. The V end lost 4 bases, the J end lost 3 bases, and 17 bases lay between the germline ends. CDR3 loop: CASSLPGQQNYEQYF. The CDR3 DNA reads TGTGCCAGCAGCCTCCCGGGGCAGCAGAACTACGAGCAGTACTTC.

The CDR3 sequence: CASSFRDTSYEQYF. Here the CDR3 DNA reads TGTGCCAGCAGTTTCCGGGACACCTCCTACGAGCAGTACTTC. The chain uses TRBV12-3 or TRBV12-4 and TRBJ2-7; a weak D match, TRBD1 (6 bases). V was trimmed by 3 bases and J by 0 bases, leaving 9 bases between them. The CDR3 is made up of 14 amino acids.

This chain joins TRBV7-9 and TRBJ2-5, with a tentative D call TRBD2 (6 bases). Trimming took 7 bases from V and 4 from J, leaving 16 bases between them. Germline V lookup: CDR1 SEHNR, CDR2 FQNEAQ (reference sequence). This CDR3 is built from 14 residues. CDR3 region: CASTPGGAPETQYF. The CDR3 DNA sequence: TGTGCCAGCACTCCCGGCGGGGCCCCAGAGACCCAGTACTTC. Full variable domain (remainder filled in from reference TRBV7-9 and TRBJ2-5): DTGVSQNPRHKITKRGQNVTFRCDPISEHNRLYWYRQTLGQGPEFLTYFQNEAQLEKSRLLSDRFSAERPKGSFSTLEIQRTEQGDSAMYLCASTPGGAPETQYFGPGTRLLVL.

The chain uses TRBV7-9 and TRBJ2-1; TRBD2 aligns across 7 bases. This CDR3 comprises 16 residues. Looked up from germline, CDR1 is SEHNR and CDR2 is FQNEAQ (reference sequence). The V gene end was trimmed by 0 bases and the J gene end by 8 bases; junction bases not matched to a gene: 10. The CDR3 loop is CASSLALRAGAHEQFF. In DNA, the CDR3 is TGTGCCAGCAGCTTAGCCCTAAGGGCGGGAGCGCATGAGCAGTTCTTC.

The gene calls are TRBV7-2 and TRBJ2-3; D unclear. CDR1 and CDR2 from the germline V gene are SGHTA and FQGNSA. There are 15 residues in the CDR3. Trimming removed 5 bases from V and 4 bases from J, with 16 bases in between. The chain's CDR3 is CASSPSWLRPDTQYF. The CDR3 bases are TGTGCCAGCAGCCCATCCTGGCTTAGGCCAGATACGCAGTATTTT.

The chain links TRBV4-1 to TRBJ2-3; 16 nucleotides match TRBD2. V lost 5 bases to trimming and J lost 5 bases; unmatched junction nucleotides: 13. The CDR3 is 19 residues long. Germline assignment: CDR1 MGHRA and CDR2 YSYEKL. The CDR3 bases are TGCGCCAGCAGCGCACCGGGACTAGCGGGAGGGCCGAACAAAGATACGCAGTATTTT. Its protein is CASSAPGLAGGPNKDTQYF.

V gene TRBV24-1 combines with J gene TRBJ1-3; D may be TRBD1 (5 bases). Germline V CDR1 and CDR2: KGHDR, SFDVKD. The V end was cut by 4 bases, the J end by 3 bases, with 12 bases between. CDR3 length: 15 amino acids. Here the CDR3 DNA reads TGTGCCACCAGTGAACGTGGGGGACGTGGAAACACCATATATTTT. Translated, it gives CATSERGGRGNTIYF.

This chain's CDR3 is CASSLATGGRTGELFF. The DNA for the CDR3 is TGTGCCAGCAGCTTAGCGACAGGGGGAAGGACCGGGGAGCTGTTTTTT. The chain uses TRBV7-8 and TRBJ2-2, with TRBD1 identical over 9 bases. Trimming cost V 0 bases and J 5 bases; bases outside gene matches: 4. The CDR3 contains 16 residues. Germline V gives CDR1 SGHVS, CDR2 FQNEAQ.

J is TRBJ2-5 and V is TRBV9, with TRBD1 matching over 10 bases. J lost 5 bases, V lost 4 bases, and 8 bases had no gene match. The CDR3 loop spans 15 amino acids. Germline CDR1 reads SGDLS; CDR2 reads YYNGEE. The DNA of the CDR3 is TGTGCCAGCAGCTACCGGACAGGGGGAGAGGAGACCCAGTACTTC. It specifies CASSYRTGGEETQYF.

The gene calls are TRBV28 and TRBJ2-5; TRBD1 is a possible D gene (5 bases). The CDR3 is 14 residues long. Looked up from germline, CDR1 is MDHEN and CDR2 is SYDVKM. V was clipped by 3 bases and J by 4 bases, with 12 bases between them. The CDR3 region is CASSFLIDRETQYF. DNA of the CDR3: TGTGCCAGCAGTTTCCTGATTGACAGAGAGACCCAGTACTTC.

CDR3 loop: CASSASSGANVLTF. The CDR3 coding sequence is TGTGCCAGCAGCGCCTCGTCTGGGGCCAACGTCCTGACTTTC. The rearrangement uses TRBV7-3 and TRBJ2-6; no clear D. Germline CDR1 is SGHTA and CDR2 is FQGTGA. The V end was cut by 5 bases, the J end by 1 base, with 6 bases between. The CDR3 has 14 amino acids.

J is TRBJ1-1 and V is TRBV18; tentatively, D is TRBD1 (6 bases). Trimming pared 6 bases from V and 0 bases from J, leaving 20 bases between. From germline, CDR1 is KGHSH and CDR2 LQKENI. The CDR3 is 17 amino acids. CDR3 in amino acids: CASSPGTRGSVNTEAFF. As DNA, the CDR3 is TGTGCCAGCTCGCCCGGGACAAGGGGATCCGTGAACACTGAAGCTTTCTTT.

The chain employs TRBV6-5 and TRBJ2-2; TRBD2 aligns across 7 bases. The CDR3 sequence is 13 residues long. With 6 bases clipped from V and 6 bases from J, the junction kept 4 bases outside the gene matches. The V gene's germline CDR1 is MNHEY and CDR2 SVGAGI. DNA of the CDR3: TGTGCCAGCAGCCGGGGGGAGGCCGGGGAGCTGTTTTTT. Its translation: CASSRGEAGELFF.

The chain combines TRBV20-1 with TRBJ2-2; 8 bases match TRBD1. The CDR3 sequence is 16 residues long. J lost 3 bases, V lost 5 bases, and 11 bases had no gene match. CDR1 is DFQATT and CDR2 is SNEGSKA in the germline V gene (reference sequence). CDR3 DNA: TGCAGTGCTCGAATTCCGGGACAGGTGGACACCGGGGAGCTGTTTTTT. Translating gives CSARIPGQVDTGELFF.

The chain recombines TRBV7-3 with TRBJ2-7; 9 nucleotides agree with TRBD2. Germline V gene sequence: CDR1 SGHTA, CDR2 FQGTGA. Unmatched junction bases numbered 3, after V lost 2 bases and J lost 1 base. The CDR3 contains 15 residues. CDR3 region: CASSLRAGGSYEQYF. The CDR3 DNA is TGTGCCAGCAGCTTACGAGCGGGGGGTTCCTACGAGCAGTACTTC.

The chain recombines TRBV18 with TRBJ1-2, with D uncertain. CDR1 and CDR2 (germline): KGHSH, LQKENI. V lost 2 bases and J 8 bases, leaving 18 bases between the germline ends. CDR3 length: 15 amino acids. The CDR3 DNA follows: TGTGCCAGCTCACCAGAACCTTCCCTGACTGGCGGCTACACCTTC. The encoded protein is CASSPEPSLTGGYTF.

The chain employs TRBV28 and TRBJ2-7; 10 nucleotides agree with TRBD1. V trimming: 1 base; J trimming: 7 bases; junction bases outside the gene matches: 7. CDR1 is MDHEN, CDR2 SYDVKM, per germline. CDR3 length equals 15 residues. The DNA of the CDR3 is TGTGCCAGCAGTTTATTTCGACAGGGGGCGGGGGAGCAGTACTTC. It codes for CASSLFRQGAGEQYF.

J is TRBJ2-2 and V is TRBV6-5; D not certain. This CDR3 is built from 14 residues. Deletions cut 4 bases from V and 0 bases from J, with 6 bases between. Germline CDR1 reads MNHEY; CDR2 reads SVGAGI. The chain's CDR3 is CASSSGSNTGELFF. DNA for the CDR3: TGTGCCAGCAGTTCCGGGTCGAACACCGGGGAGCTGTTTTTT.